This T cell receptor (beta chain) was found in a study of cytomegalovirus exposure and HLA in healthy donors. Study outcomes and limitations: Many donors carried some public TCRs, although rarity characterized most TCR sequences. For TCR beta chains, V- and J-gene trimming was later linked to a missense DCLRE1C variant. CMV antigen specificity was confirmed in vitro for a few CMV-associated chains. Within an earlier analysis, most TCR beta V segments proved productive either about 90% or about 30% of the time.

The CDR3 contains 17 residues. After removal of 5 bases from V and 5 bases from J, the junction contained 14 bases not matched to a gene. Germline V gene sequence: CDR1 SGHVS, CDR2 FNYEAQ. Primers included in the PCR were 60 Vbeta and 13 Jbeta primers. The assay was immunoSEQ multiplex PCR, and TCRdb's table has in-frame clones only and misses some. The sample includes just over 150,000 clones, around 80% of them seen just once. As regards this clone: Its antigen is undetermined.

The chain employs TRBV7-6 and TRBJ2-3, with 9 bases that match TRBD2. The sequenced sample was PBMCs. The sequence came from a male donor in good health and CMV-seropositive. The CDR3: CASSPVAGEAFLDTQYF. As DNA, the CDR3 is TGTGCCAGCAGCCCAGTAGCGGGAGAAGCTTTTCTAGATACGCAGTATTTT.